This T cell receptor (beta chain) was captured by sequencing in a study of blood T cell repertoires in COVID-19 (dated by TCRdb to the early 2020s). Looking at the study overall: Samples covering the acute and convalescent phases of COVID-19 were provided by collaborators in the United States, Italy and Spain. The material from the prospective study consisted of cDNA or gDNA derived from T cells, B-cell-depleted T cells, or PBMCs. Subjects who had been exposed to COVID-19, were actively infected with it, or had recovered from it provided the deeply sampled blood TCRbeta repertoires that made up the dataset. The repertoires were released in a freely available public database meant as a resource for research on the immune response to SARS-CoV-2. Samples came from the ongoing ImmuneRACE study (first 160 participants) plus 1,254 subjects from 6 global collaborators. Sample metadata almost always included a de-identified subject ID, COVID-19 status, age in years and sex. HLA class I and class II types, where available, came from metadata supplied by the sample provider rather than from assay-based typing.

Trimming takes 0 bases from V and 7 bases from J, and the germline ends sit 24 bases apart. In the germline V gene, CDR1 corresponds to LGHNA and CDR2 to YSLEER. The CDR3 goes from the cysteine to the phenylalanine over 18 residues. Of the read, only the CDR3 DNA is kept; its 54 bases are in frame from base 1. The immunoSEQ Assay, a bias-controlled multiplex PCR, was used to amplify TCRbeta CDR3 regions from genomic DNA. Regarding the original processing steps: The number of nucleated cells in each sample was estimated by amplification of reference gene primers within the assay. To quantify the absolute abundance of each unique TCRbeta CDR3 rearrangement, sequence reads were collapsed and filtered. For each sample, productive Simpson clonality was calculated by taking the square root of Simpson's diversity index across productive rearrangements. This immuneACCESS table, as held by TCRdb, lists in-frame sequences with V and J called but not all clones. Of the missing ones, under half trace to an unresolved V gene in checked studies; the others have no known cause. D and trimming were read from the DNA, whereas the V and J calls and clone size are those reported in that table. Present in this sample are a few hundred thousand clones, 87% of which were seen just once. The ten most abundant clones make up about 9.8% of the sample.

Comment on this clone: Its antigen has not been determined. No much larger clone exists at a distance of one base, and base qualities are not known.

Study-wide findings and limitations: How much clinical and demographic metadata was included differed by source and by participant, and the metadata was provided uncurated.

Enrolling through a virtual design, the prospective study's participants ranged in age from roughly 18 to 90 years and lived across roughly 23 United States geographic areas. To assign participants to cohorts, the prospective study relied on clinical history that participants themselves reported in a screening survey and a study questionnaire. ImmuneRACE Cohort 3 recovered participants were defined by two consecutive negative NP/OP PCR tests, healthcare professional clearance, or symptom resolution. Each participant in the prospective study had whole blood, serum and a nasopharyngeal or oropharyngeal swab collected by mobile phlebotomists. Over a roughly two-month period, participants in the prospective study had the option of providing additional blood draws and questionnaires. Before DNA extraction, blood samples from the prospective study were shipped at room temperature or frozen.

This chain is built from TRBV4-3 and TRBJ1-2; matching of 5 bases hints at TRBD1 as the D gene. The sequence came from a woman under 30 who had recovered from COVID-19. Specimen: PBMCs or T cells enriched from blood (not recorded which). CDR3 protein: CASSQDRGAIDGEGGYTF. The DNA reads as follows: TGCGCCAGCAGCCAAGATCGGGGCGCCATCGATGGGGAGGGTGGCTACACCTTC.